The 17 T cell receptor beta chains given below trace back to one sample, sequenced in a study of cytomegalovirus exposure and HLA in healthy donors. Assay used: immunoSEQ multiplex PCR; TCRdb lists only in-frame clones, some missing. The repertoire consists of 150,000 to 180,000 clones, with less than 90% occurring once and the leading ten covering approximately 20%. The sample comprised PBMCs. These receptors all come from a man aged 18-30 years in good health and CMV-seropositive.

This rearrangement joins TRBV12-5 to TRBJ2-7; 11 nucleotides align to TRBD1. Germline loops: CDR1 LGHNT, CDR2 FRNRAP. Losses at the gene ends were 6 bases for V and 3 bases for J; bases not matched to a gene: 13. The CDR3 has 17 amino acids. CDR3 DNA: TGTGCTAGTGGCCTTACTCTAGGGACAGGGGGTTTCTACGAGCAGTACTTC. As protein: CASGLTLGTGGFYEQYF.

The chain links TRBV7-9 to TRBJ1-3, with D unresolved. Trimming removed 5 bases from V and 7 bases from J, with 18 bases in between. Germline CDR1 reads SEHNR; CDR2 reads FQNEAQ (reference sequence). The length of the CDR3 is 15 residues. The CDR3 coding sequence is TGTGCCAGCAGCCCAGGCGCGGTCCGCGGGAACACCATATATTTT. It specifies CASSPGAVRGNTIYF.

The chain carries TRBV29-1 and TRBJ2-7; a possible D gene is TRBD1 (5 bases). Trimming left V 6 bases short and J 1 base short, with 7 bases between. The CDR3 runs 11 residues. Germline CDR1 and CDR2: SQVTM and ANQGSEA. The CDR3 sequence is CSVAGSYEQYF. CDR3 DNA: TGCAGCGTCGCAGGGTCCTACGAGCAGTACTTC.

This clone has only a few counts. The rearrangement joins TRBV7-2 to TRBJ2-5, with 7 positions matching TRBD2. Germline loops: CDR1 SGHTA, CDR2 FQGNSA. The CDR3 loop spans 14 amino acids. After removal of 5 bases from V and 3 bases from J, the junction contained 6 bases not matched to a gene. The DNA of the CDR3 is TGTGCCAGCAGCCCCAGCGGGGCAAAAGAGACCCAGTACTTC. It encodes CASSPSGAKETQYF.

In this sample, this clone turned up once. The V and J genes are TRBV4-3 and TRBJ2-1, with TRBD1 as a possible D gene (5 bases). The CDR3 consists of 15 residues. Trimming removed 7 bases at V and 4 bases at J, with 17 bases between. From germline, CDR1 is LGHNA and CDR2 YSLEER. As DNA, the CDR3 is TGCGCCAGCAAAAGTGGGGCCGCTCCTTACAATGAGCAGTTCTTC. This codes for CASKSGAAPYNEQFF.

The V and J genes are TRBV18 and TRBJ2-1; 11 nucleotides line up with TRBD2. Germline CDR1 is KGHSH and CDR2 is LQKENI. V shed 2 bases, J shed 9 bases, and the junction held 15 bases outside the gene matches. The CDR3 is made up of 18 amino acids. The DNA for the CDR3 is TGTGCCAGCTCACCATCGTTTAGCGGGAGGGTCTCCTCGAGTGAGCAGTTCTTC. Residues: CASSPSFSGRVSSSEQFF.

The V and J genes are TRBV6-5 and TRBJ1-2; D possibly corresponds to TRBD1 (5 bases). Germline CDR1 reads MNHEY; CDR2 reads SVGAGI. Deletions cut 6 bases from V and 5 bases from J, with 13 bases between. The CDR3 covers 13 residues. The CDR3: CASRSTTDYGYTF. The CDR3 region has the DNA TGTGCCAGCAGGAGCACGACAGATTATGGCTACACCTTC.

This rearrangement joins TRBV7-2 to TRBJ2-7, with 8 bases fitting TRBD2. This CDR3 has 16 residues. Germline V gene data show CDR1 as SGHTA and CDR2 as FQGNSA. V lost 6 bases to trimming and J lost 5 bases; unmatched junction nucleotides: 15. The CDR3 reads CASSLEGSGSFHEQYF. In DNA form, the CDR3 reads TGTGCCAGCAGTCTAGAGGGAAGCGGGAGTTTCCACGAGCAGTACTTC.

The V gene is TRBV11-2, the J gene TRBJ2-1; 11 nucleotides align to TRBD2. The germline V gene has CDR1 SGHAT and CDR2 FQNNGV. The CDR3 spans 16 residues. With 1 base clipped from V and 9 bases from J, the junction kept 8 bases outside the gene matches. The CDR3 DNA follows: TGTGCCAGCAGCTTAGTGGGTAGCGGGAGGGCCTCTGAGCAGTTCTTC. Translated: CASSLVGSGRASEQFF. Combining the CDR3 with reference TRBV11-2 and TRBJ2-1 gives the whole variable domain EAGVAQSPRYKIIEKRQSVAFWCNPISGHATLYWYQQILGQGPKLLIQFQNNGVVDDSQLPKDRFSAERLKGVDSTLKIQPAKLEDSAVYLCASSLVGSGRASEQFFGPGTRLTVL.

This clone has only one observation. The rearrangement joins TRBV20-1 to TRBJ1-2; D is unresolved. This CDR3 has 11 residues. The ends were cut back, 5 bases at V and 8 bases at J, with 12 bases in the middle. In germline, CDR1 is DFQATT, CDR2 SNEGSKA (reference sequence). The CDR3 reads CSASIAGGYTF. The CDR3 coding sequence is TGCAGTGCTTCAATTGCGGGAGGCTACACCTTC.

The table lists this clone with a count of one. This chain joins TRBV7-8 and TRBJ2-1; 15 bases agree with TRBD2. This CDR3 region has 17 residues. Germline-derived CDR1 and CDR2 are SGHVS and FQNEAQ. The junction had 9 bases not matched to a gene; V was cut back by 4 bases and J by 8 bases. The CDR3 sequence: CASSSRTSGGGWDEQFF. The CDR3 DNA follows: TGTGCCAGCAGCTCCAGGACTAGCGGGGGGGGCTGGGATGAGCAGTTCTTC.

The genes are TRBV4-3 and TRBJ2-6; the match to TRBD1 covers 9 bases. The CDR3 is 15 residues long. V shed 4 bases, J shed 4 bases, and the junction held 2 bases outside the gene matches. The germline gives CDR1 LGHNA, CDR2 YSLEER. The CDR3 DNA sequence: TGCGCCAGCAGCCGGACAGGGGACGGGGCCAACGTCCTGACTTTC. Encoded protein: CASSRTGDGANVLTF.

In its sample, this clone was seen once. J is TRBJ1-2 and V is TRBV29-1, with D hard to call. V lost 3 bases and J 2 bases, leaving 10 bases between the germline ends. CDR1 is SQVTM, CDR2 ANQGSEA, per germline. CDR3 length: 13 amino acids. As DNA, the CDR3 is TGCAGCGTTGAGATTCCCAGAAACTATGGCTACACCTTC. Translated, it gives CSVEIPRNYGYTF.

The CDR3 DNA follows: TGTGCCAGCAGTGAACTTTCTGGAGGGGGCGCGTCGGCAGATACGCAGTATTTT. This gives the protein CASSELSGGGASADTQYF. The chain links TRBV6-1 to TRBJ2-3, with TRBD1 as a possible D gene (7 bases). CDR1 is MNHNS and CDR2 is SASEGT in the germline V gene. The CDR3 runs 18 residues. V dropped 2 bases and J dropped 4 bases, with 22 bases sitting between them.

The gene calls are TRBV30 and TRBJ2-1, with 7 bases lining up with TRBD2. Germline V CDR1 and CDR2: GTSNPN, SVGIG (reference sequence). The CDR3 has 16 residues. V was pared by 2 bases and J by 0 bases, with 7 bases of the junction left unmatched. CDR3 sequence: CAWSRSGGGSYNEQFF. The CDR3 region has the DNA TGTGCCTGGAGTCGTAGCGGCGGGGGCTCCTACAATGAGCAGTTCTTC.

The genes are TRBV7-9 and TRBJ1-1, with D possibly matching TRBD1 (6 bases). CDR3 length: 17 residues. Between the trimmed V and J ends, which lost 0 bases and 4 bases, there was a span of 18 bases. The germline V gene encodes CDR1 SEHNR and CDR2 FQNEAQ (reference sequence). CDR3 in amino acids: CASSLAVGRGRGTEAFF. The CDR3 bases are TGTGCCAGCAGCTTAGCGGTGGGCAGGGGAAGGGGCACTGAAGCTTTCTTT.

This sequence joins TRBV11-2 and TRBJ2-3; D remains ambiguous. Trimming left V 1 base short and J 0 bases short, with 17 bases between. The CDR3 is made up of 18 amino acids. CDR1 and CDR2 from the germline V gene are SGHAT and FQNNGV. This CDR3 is CASSLGRSRSPSTDTQYF. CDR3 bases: TGTGCCAGCAGCTTAGGTCGTTCGAGGTCTCCTAGCACAGATACGCAGTATTTT.